This TCR beta chain derives from a study of T cell changes during pregnancy in multiple sclerosis. Clones were read by immunoSEQ multiplex PCR, and TCRdb kept only the in-frame ones, dropping some. In the table there are 70,000 or so clones, 90% to 95% of which are singletons. CDR1 SQVTM and CDR2 ANQGSEA come from the germline V gene. V gave up 3 bases and J gave up 5 bases, with 5 bases separating them. The CDR3 covers 10 residues. This chain uses TRBV29-1 with TRBJ2-7; D is unclear. The clonotype comes from a female donor in good health, enrolled as a control in a pregnancy study. This sample comprised peripheral blood, obtained in the third trimester of pregnancy. CDR3 coding DNA: TGCAGCGTTGAGGCGGACGAGCAGTACTTC. Protein: CSVEADEQYF.